These T cell receptor beta chains were read from a single sample in a study of blood T cell repertoires in COVID-19. Libraries were prepared by immunoSEQ multiplex PCR; TCRdb keeps only in-frame clonotypes and omits some of them. The table records about 300,000 clones, roughly 89% of them present only once. Sequenced input: PBMCs or T cells enriched from blood (not recorded which). The receptor source for this set is a woman in her thirties or forties who had recovered from COVID-19. CDR3s include the opening cysteine and the closing phenylalanine or tryptophan. A D gene is named only where the DNA matches it firmly. Size tells how often a clone was seen (once, few, many) or the class of an expanded clone, and some rows leave it out.

clone size	V gene	J gene	CDR3 length	D gene	CDR3 protein	CDR3 DNA
NA	TRBV5-6	TRBJ2-4	14	TRBD2	CASSWGGAKNIQYF	TGTGCCAGCAGCTGGGGAGGGGCCAAAAACATTCAGTACTTC
NA	TRBV11-2	TRBJ2-3	15	TRBD2	CASSLGGTSAYTQYF	TGTGCCAGCAGCTTAGGAGGGACTAGCGCCTATACGCAGTATTTT
NA	TRBV5-1	TRBJ2-1	15	TRBD2	CASSSLAGGYNEQFF	TGCGCCAGCAGCTCACTAGCGGGGGGCTACAATGAGCAGTTCTTC
NA	TRBV11-2	TRBJ2-2	14	NA	CASFAGGPPGELFF	TGTGCCAGCTTCGCCGGGGGGCCCCCCGGGGAGCTGTTTTTT
NA	TRBV5-1	TRBJ1-2	18	TRBD1	CASSLGYATGAFNYGYTF	TGCGCCAGCAGCTTGGGATACGCGACAGGGGCCTTTAACTATGGCTACACCTTC
NA	TRBV5-1	TRBJ1-3	15	NA	CASSLDLLSGNTIYF	TGCGCCAGCAGCTTGGATCTACTCTCTGGAAACACCATATATTTT
NA	TRBV2	TRBJ2-3	13	TRBD2	CASREASGVTQYF	TGTGCCAGCAGAGAGGCTAGCGGGGTTACGCAGTATTTT
once	TRBV7-2	TRBJ1-1	13	NA	CASSLYAPSGAFF	TGTGCCAGCAGCTTGTACGCCCCGAGTGGAGCTTTCTTT
NA	TRBV19	TRBJ1-1	16	TRBD1	CASSPTPGTENTEAFF	TGTGCCAGTAGTCCCACCCCGGGGACAGAGAACACTGAAGCTTTCTTT
NA	TRBV6-6	TRBJ1-5	15	TRBD1	CASSYLGQGHQPQHF	TGTGCCAGCAGTTACTTGGGACAGGGCCATCAGCCCCAGCATTTT
few	TRBV27	TRBJ1-1	18	NA	CASSLSVASAGSSTEAFF	TGTGCCAGCAGTTTAAGTGTAGCATCGGCGGGGAGTAGCACTGAAGCTTTCTTT
NA	TRBV4-1	TRBJ2-3	15	TRBD2	CASNTYPPSGATQYF	TGCGCCAGCAATACTTACCCTCCTAGCGGGGCTACGCAGTATTTT
medium-sized	TRBV5-1	TRBJ2-7	13	NA	CASSQTEGYEQYF	TGCGCCAGCAGCCAGACGGAGGGCTACGAGCAGTACTTC